Sequencing of this T cell receptor (beta chain) was carried out in a study of T cell changes during pregnancy in multiple sclerosis. Assay used: immunoSEQ multiplex PCR; TCRdb lists only in-frame clones, some missing. The data hold fewer than 85,000 clones, with 90% to 95% observed a single time. Germline lookup yields CDR1 LGHNA and CDR2 YNFKEQ. Germline trimming cut 3 bases from V and 7 bases from J; bases unmatched to any gene: 11. The CDR3 is made up of 15 amino acids. V usage is TRBV4-2 and J usage is TRBJ2-5; TRBD2 matches at 7 bases. This TCR came from a female donor with multiple sclerosis, enrolled in a pregnancy study. Sample: peripheral blood, taken in the second trimester of pregnancy. As DNA, the CDR3 is TGTGCCAGCAGCCACCCCAGCGGGATCGGTGGGACCCAGTACTTC. It is translated as CASSHPSGIGGTQYF.